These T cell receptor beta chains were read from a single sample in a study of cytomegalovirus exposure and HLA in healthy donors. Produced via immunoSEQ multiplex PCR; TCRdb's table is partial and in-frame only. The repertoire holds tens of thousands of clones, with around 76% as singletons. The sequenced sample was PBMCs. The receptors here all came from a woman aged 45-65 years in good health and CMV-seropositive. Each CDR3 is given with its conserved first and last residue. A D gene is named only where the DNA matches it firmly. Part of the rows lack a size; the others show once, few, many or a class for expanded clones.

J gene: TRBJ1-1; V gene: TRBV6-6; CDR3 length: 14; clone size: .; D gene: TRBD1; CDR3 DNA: TGTGCCAGCAGCCTGACAGGGCCGGACACTGAAGCTTTCTTT; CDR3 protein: CASSLTGPDTEAFF
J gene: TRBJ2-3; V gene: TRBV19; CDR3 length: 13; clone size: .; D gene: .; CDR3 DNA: TGTGCCAGTAGTACAAGACTAGATTTTACGCAGTATTTT; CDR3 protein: CASSTRLDFTQYF
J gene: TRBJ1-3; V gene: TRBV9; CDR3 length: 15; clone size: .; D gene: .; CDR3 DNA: TGTGCCAGCAGCGTCCGGGAAAACTCTGGAAACACCATATATTTT; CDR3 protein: CASSVRENSGNTIYF
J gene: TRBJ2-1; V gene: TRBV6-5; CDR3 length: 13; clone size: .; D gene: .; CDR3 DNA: TGTGCCAGCAGTTACTCCCCGGTCGCAGAGCAGTTCTTC; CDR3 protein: CASSYSPVAEQFF
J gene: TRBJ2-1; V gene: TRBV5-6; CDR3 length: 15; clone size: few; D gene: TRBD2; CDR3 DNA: TGTGCCAGCAGCCGGACTAGCGGGAGGGTTATTGAGCAGTTCTTC; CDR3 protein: CASSRTSGRVIEQFF
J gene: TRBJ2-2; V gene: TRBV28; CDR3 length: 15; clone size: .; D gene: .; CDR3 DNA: TGTGCCAGCAGTTTCCTACAGGGGGGGTCCGGGGAGCTGTTTTTT; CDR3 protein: CASSFLQGGSGELFF
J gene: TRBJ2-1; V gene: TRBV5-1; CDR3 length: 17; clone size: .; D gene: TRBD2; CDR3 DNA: TGCGCCAGCAGCTTCGGACTAGCGGGATCATGGGACAATGAGCAGTTCTTC; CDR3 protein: CASSFGLAGSWDNEQFF
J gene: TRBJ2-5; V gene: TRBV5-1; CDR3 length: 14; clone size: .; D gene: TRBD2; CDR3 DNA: TGCGCCAGCAGCTTTGGCAGGGAGGGGGAGACCCAGTACTTC; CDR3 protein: CASSFGREGETQYF
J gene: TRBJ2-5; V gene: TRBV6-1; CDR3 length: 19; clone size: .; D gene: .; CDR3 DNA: TGTGCCAGCAGTGAAGGCGAGTACTTGGGCCTTATCGTGAAACAGACCCAGTACTTC; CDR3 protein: CASSEGEYLGLIVKQTQYF
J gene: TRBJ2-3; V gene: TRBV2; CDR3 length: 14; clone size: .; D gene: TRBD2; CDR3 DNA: TGTGCCAGCAGGGCGGGACTATTCACAGATACGCAGTATTTT; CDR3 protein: CASRAGLFTDTQYF
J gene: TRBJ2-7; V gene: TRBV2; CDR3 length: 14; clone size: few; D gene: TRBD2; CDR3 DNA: TGTGCCAGCAGGAGACTAGCGGGTGGTTACGAGCAGTACTTC; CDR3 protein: CASRRLAGGYEQYF
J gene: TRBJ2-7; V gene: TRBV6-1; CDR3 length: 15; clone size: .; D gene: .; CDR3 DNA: TGTGCCAGCAGTGAAATGGCAGCGGACCCTTACGAGCAGTACTTC; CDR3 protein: CASSEMAADPYEQYF
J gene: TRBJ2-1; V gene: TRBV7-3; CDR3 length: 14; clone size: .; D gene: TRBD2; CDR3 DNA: TGTGCCAGCAGCTTAGGACTAGCCTACAATGAGCAGTTCTTC; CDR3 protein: CASSLGLAYNEQFF
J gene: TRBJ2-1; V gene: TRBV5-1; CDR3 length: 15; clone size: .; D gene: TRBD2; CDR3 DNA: TGCGCCAGCAGCCTTTCTAGCGGGAGTTACAATGAGCAGTTCTTC; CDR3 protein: CASSLSSGSYNEQFF
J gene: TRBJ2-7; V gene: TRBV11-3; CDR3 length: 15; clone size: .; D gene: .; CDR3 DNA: TGTGCCAGCAGCTCAGTGGCAGGTAGCTCCTACGAGCAGTACTTC; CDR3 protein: CASSSVAGSSYEQYF
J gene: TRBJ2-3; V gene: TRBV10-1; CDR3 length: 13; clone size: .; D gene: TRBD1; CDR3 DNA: TGCGCCAGCAGACTAGACAGGGGGGATACGCAGTATTTT; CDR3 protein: CASRLDRGDTQYF
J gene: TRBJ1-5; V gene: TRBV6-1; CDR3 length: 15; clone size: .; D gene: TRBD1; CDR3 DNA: TGTGCCACCAAAGTGGGGCAGGGGGGCAATCAGCCCCAGCATTTT; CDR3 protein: CATKVGQGGNQPQHF
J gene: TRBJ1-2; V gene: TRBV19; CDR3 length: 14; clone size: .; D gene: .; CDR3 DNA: TGTGCCAGTTACCGGGACGGGGGTTTTGGTGGCTACACCTTC; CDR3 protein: CASYRDGGFGGYTF
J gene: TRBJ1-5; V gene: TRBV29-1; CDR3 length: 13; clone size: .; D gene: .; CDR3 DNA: TGCAGCGCCGCAGGGGCCCGCAATCAGCCCCAGCATTTT; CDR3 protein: CSAAGARNQPQHF
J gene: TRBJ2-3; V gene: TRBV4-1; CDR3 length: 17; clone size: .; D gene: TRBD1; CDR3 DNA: TGCGCCAGCAGCCAAGAACAGACAGGGGGCTCGACAGATACGCAGTATTTT; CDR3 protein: CASSQEQTGGSTDTQYF
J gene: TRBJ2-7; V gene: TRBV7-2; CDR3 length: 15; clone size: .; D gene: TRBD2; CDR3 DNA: TGTGCCAGCAGCTCGGATGGGACTAGCTCCTACGAGCAGTACTTC; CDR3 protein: CASSSDGTSSYEQYF
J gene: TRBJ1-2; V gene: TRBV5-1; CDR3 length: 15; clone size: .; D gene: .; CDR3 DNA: TGCGCCAGCAGCTTGGAGGAGGGTCGCTGGAATGGCTACACCTTC; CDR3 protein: CASSLEEGRWNGYTF
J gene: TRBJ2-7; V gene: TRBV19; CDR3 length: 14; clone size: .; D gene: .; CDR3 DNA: TGTGCCACCCCAGGGGGGACAGCGACCTACGAGCAGTACTTC; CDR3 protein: CATPGGTATYEQYF
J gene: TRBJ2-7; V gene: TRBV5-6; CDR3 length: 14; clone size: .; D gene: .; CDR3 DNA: TGTGCCAGCAGCTTTGGCCAGGTAGGGGACGAGCAGTACTTC; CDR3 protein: CASSFGQVGDEQYF
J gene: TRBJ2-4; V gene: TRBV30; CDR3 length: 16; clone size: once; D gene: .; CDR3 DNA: TGTGCCTGGAGTGTGGTCAGCGGAATGGCGGTAAACATTCAGTACTTC; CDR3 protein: CAWSVVSGMAVNIQYF
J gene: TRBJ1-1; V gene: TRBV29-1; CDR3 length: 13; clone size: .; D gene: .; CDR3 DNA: TGCAGCGTTGTGGGGGCCTTGAACACTGAAGCTTTCTTT; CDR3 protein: CSVVGALNTEAFF
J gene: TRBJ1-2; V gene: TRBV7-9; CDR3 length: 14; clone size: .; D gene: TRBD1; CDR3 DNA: TGTGCCAGCACGCCTGGACAGGGGTACTATGGCTACACCTTC; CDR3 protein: CASTPGQGYYGYTF
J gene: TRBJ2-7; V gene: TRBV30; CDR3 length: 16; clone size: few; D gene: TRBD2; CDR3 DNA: TGTGCCTGGGGCATCCCGGGACTAGCGGGAGGTTGGGAGCAGTACTTC; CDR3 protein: CAWGIPGLAGGWEQYF
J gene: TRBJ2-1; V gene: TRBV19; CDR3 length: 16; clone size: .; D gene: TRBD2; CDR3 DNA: TGTGCCAGTAGTGCGGTAGCGGGGGGCTCCTACAATGAGCAGTTCTTC; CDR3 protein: CASSAVAGGSYNEQFF
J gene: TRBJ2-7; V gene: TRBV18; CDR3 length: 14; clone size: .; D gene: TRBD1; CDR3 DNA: TGTGCCAGCTCAAAGAGCCAGGGGGAGTACGAGCAGTACTTC; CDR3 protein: CASSKSQGEYEQYF
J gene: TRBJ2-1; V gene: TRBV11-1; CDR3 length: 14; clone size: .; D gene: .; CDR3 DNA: TGTGCCAGCTCCCGGCGGAGGGTTCGGAATGAGCAGTTCTTC; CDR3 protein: CASSRRRVRNEQFF
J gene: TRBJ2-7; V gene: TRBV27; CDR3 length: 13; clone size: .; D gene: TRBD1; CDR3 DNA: TGTGCCACCAGCCGACAGGGGGCGGACGAGCAGTACTTC; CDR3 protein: CATSRQGADEQYF
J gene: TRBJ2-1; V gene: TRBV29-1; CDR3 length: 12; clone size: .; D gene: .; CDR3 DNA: TGCAGCGCTTTTCCGGGTGGCAATGAGCAGTTCTTC; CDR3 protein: CSAFPGGNEQFF
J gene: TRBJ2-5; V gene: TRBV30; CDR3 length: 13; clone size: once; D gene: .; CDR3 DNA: TGTGCCTGGAGTAGGACAACACAAGAGACCCAGTACTTC; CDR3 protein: CAWSRTTQETQYF
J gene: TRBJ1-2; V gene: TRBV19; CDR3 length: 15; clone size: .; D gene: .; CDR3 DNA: TGTGCCAGTAGTCCTAGTACTAGGACTAACTATGGCTACACCTTC; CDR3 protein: CASSPSTRTNYGYTF